The clone carrying this T cell receptor beta chain was observed a handful of times. The length of the CDR3 is 12 residues. Germline CDR1 and CDR2: SGHTA and FQGNSA. The V gene lost 5 bases and the J gene lost 4 bases, with 8 bases spanning the gap. This specimen comes from a study of T cells after yellow fever vaccination. TCRdb re-called the 5' RACE reads through MiXCR, storing one row per CDR3 protein. The sample includes 250,000 to 400,000 distinct CDR3 sequences, roughly 4.3% of them seen just once. Sequenced here: PBMCs, sampled 5 days after the yellow fever booster vaccination. This chain uses TRBV7-2 with TRBJ1-1; tentative D call: TRBD1 (5 bases). This sequence originates from a man younger than 30 who received the YFV17D yellow fever vaccine. The CDR3 DNA is TGTGCCAGCAGCGCAGGGAGCACTGAAGCTTTCTTT. It specifies CASSAGSTEAFF.